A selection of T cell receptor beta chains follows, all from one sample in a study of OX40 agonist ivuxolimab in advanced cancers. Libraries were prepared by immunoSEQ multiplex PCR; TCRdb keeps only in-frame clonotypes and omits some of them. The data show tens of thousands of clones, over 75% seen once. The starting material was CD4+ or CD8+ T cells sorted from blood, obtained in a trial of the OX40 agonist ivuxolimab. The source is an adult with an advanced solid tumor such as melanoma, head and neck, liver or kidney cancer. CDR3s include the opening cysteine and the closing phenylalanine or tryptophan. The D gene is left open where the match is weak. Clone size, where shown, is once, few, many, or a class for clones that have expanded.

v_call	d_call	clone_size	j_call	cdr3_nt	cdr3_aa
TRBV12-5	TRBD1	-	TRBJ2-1	TGTGCTAGTGGTTTGGTAGAGGCGGGGACAGGGTGGAGGTACAATGAGCAGTTCTTC	CASGLVEAGTGWRYNEQFF
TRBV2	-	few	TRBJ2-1	TGTGCCAGCAGTGAAAGGAGGGCAGGCGAGCAGTTCTTC	CASSERRAGEQFF
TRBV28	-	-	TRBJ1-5	TGTGCCAGCAGTGGGAACGCAGAATCTCAGCCCCAGCATTTT	CASSGNAESQPQHF
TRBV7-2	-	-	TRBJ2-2	TGTGCCAGCAGCCCACGGACTGGCAACACCGGGGAGCTGTTTTTT	CASSPRTGNTGELFF
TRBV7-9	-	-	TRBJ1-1	TGTGCCAGCAGCTCAAACAGGGTAACGAACACTGAAGCTTTCTTT	CASSSNRVTNTEAFF
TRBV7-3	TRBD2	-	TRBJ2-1	TGTGCCAGCAGCCCTAGCGGGGGCAGGGGGAATGAGCAGTTCTTC	CASSPSGGRGNEQFF
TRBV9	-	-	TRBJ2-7	TGTGCCAGCAGCGAGGGTTCGGGGCCCTCCTACGAGCAGTACTTC	CASSEGSGPSYEQYF
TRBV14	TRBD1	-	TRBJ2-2	TGTGCCAGCAGCCGGGACAGGAACACCGGGGAGCTGTTTTTT	CASSRDRNTGELFF
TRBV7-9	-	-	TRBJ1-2	TGTGCCAGAAGGTGGGATTCCCCCCCTGACTATGGCTACACCTTC	CARRWDSPPDYGYTF
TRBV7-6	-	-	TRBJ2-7	TGTGCCAGCAGCCCCAGTGCGAACCTGTACGAGCAGTACTTC	CASSPSANLYEQYF
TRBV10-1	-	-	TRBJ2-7	TGCGCCACCCAAATCGGGGGCCAGACCTACGAGCAGTACTTC	CATQIGGQTYEQYF
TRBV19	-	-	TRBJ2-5	TGTGCCAGTAGTATTCCCCCCCGCCCTAGGGAGACCCAGTACTTC	CASSIPPRPRETQYF
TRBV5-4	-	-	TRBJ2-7	TGTGCCAGCAGCTTGGTTGAAGGTCCCTACGAGCAGTACTTC	CASSLVEGPYEQYF
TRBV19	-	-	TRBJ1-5	TGTGCCAGTAGTCGGGTCAGGGGCGAGGGTCAGCCCCAGCATTTT	CASSRVRGEGQPQHF
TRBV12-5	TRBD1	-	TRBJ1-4	TGTGCTAGTGGTTTGGCGACAGGGGTTTATGAAAAACTGTTTTTT	CASGLATGVYEKLFF
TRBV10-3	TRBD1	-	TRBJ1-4	TGTGCCATCAGTCCCGGGACAGTTACAGGAAAACTGTTTTTT	CAISPGTVTGKLFF
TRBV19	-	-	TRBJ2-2	TGTGCCAGTAGTAAGGGCTACAGGGAGGCGAACACCGGGGAGCTGTTTTTT	CASSKGYREANTGELFF
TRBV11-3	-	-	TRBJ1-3	TGTGCCAGCAGCGCCGGGCCTGGAAACACCATATATTTT	CASSAGPGNTIYF
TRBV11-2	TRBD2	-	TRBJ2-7	TGTGCCAGCAGTGCCTTGCGGGGGGCCTACGAGCAGTACTTC	CASSALRGAYEQYF
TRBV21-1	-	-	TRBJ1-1	TGTGCCAGCAGCAAAGTGAGGCAGGGTCGCACCCCGAACACTGAAGCTTTCTTT	CASSKVRQGRTPNTEAFF
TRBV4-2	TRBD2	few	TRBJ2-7	TGTGCCAGCAGCCAGGGGGAACTAGCGGGGGCCGAGCAGTACTTC	CASSQGELAGAEQYF
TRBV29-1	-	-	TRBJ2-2	TGCAGCGTTATCGGGCCCCCCCCCACCGGGGAGCTGTTTTTT	CSVIGPPPTGELFF
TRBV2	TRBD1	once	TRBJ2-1	TGTGCCAGCACTAACGGGCGGAGACAGGGGAACAATGAGCAGTTCTTC	CASTNGRRQGNNEQFF
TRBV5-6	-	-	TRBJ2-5	TGTGCCAGCAGCCCCGCTATAGGGCCTGCCGAACTTCGAGAGACCCAGTACTTC	CASSPAIGPAELRETQYF
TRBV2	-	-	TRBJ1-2	TGTGCCAGCAGTGACGGGGCAGACTATGGCTACACCTTC	CASSDGADYGYTF
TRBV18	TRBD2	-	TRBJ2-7	TGTGCCAGCTCACGGGGTAGCGGGGACCCCTACGAGCAGTACTTC	CASSRGSGDPYEQYF
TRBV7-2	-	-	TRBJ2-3	TGTGCCAGCAGCTTACAAGGGACCCCTAGCACAGATACGCAGTATTTT	CASSLQGTPSTDTQYF
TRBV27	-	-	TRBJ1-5	TGTGCCAGCAGTTTATCGTTAGGTCAGCCCCAGCATTTT	CASSLSLGQPQHF
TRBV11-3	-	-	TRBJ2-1	TGTGCCAGCAGCTTAGACCGGTGGCGGGGTTGGGAGCAGTTCTTC	CASSLDRWRGWEQFF
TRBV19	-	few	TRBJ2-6	TGTGCCAGTAAGGGGACCGGGGCCAACGTCCTGACTTTC	CASKGTGANVLTF
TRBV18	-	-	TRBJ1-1	TGTGCCAGCTCACCGGCCAGGAGCACTGAAGCTTTCTTT	CASSPARSTEAFF
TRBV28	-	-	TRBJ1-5	TGTGCCAGCAGTTTATTAGGCAGCCCAGGGGTCAGGCAGCCCCAGCATTTT	CASSLLGSPGVRQPQHF
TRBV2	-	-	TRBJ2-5	TGTGCCAGCACCAACTGGGGACTTCAAGAGACCCAGTACTTC	CASTNWGLQETQYF
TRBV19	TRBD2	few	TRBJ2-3	TGTGCCAGTTCTCTGAGCGGCGGGGGGGCCGATACGCAGTATTTT	CASSLSGGGADTQYF
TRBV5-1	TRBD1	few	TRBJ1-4	TGCGCCAGCAGCTCAGAGGGACAGGGGGTACTGTTTTTT	CASSSEGQGVLFF
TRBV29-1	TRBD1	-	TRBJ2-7	TGCAGCGTCGGGACAGGGGGCAACTACGAGCAGTACTTC	CSVGTGGNYEQYF
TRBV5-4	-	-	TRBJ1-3	TGTGCCAGCAGCTTAGGGAATGGGGTTGGAAACACCATATATTTT	CASSLGNGVGNTIYF
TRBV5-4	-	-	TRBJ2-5	TGTGCCAGCAGCTTCAGGCAGATAGAGACCCAGTACTTC	CASSFRQIETQYF
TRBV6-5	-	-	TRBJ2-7	TGTGCCAGCAAAACCGCGGGACACGGCTCCTACGAGCAGTACTTC	CASKTAGHGSYEQYF
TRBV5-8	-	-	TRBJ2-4	TGTGCCAGCAGCTTGGGGGGGATTCAGTACTTC	CASSLGGIQYF
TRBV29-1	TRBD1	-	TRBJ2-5	TGCAGCGTGGATCCGGGACAGGGGGTAGAGACCCAGTACTTC	CSVDPGQGVETQYF
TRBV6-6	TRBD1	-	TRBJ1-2	TGTGCCAGCAGTTACTGGTCAGGGGGTGGTGGCTACACCTTC	CASSYWSGGGGYTF
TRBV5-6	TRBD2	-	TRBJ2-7	TGTGCCAGCAGCAGACTAGCGGGTAGCTCCTACGAGCAGTACTTC	CASSRLAGSSYEQYF
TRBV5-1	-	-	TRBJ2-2	TGCGCCAGCAGCTACGGTATGGCAGACCTGACCGGGGAGCTGTTTTTT	CASSYGMADLTGELFF